The rows below give T cell receptor beta chains drawn from one sample of a study of cytomegalovirus exposure and HLA in healthy donors. Libraries were prepared by immunoSEQ multiplex PCR; TCRdb keeps only in-frame clonotypes and omits some of them. The profile shows roughly 350,000 clones, roughly 88% of them singletons. Source material: PBMCs. These receptors originate from a woman aged 18-29 years in good health and CMV-seronegative. Each CDR3 is given with its conserved first and last residue. A D gene is named only where the DNA matches it firmly. For some rows the clone size is stated as once, few or many, or as a class when expanded; others skip it.

>-|TRBJ2-3|TRBV11-1|-
CASSLAQLGAVDTQYF
>-|TRBJ1-2|TRBV7-9|-
CASSIQQGIRYGYTF
>few|TRBJ2-1|TRBV7-9|-
CASSPTSNEQFF
>-|TRBJ2-2|TRBV18|-
CASSPLDSANTGELFF
>-|TRBJ2-7|TRBV7-6|TRBD1
CASSIQSGTGDGYEQYF
>-|TRBJ1-2|TRBV5-1|-
CASSLARNYGYTF
>-|TRBJ1-1|TRBV2|-
CAGGLRNTEAFF
>-|TRBJ2-7|TRBV6-6|TRBD2
CASRPPGGYEQYF
>-|TRBJ2-1|TRBV28|TRBD2
CASSLLVGGLDEQFF
>-|TRBJ1-5|TRBV28|TRBD1
CASSSGQGVDQPQHF
>-|TRBJ2-5|TRBV6-1|TRBD1
CASSDGSGTVTQYF
>-|TRBJ2-3|TRBV5-1|-
CASSSVEGDFTDTQYF
>-|TRBJ2-5|TRBV18|-
CASSPREETQYF
>-|TRBJ2-7|TRBV13|TRBD2
CASSSGTSGFYEQYF
>-|TRBJ1-5|TRBV7-8|-
CASSLVLGRVDQPQHF
>-|TRBJ1-5|TRBV4-1|-
CASSPDSTYSNQPQHF
>-|TRBJ1-3|TRBV5-6|-
CASSLAHTGNTIYF
>once|TRBJ2-3|TRBV2|TRBD2
CASTLQGTSLSDTQYF
>-|TRBJ2-7|TRBV28|TRBD2
CASTTSGPYEQYF
>-|TRBJ2-2|TRBV4-1|TRBD1
CASSRDRGTGELFF
>-|TRBJ2-3|TRBV11-3|-
CASSPRGTTDTQYF
>-|TRBJ2-2|TRBV27|TRBD1
CASSWTGGNPGELFF
>-|TRBJ1-5|TRBV2|-
CASSPQGGNQPQHF
>once|TRBJ1-2|TRBV28|TRBD1
CASSFWGQGYTF
>once|TRBJ1-3|TRBV28|-
CASRNGGGNTIYF
>-|TRBJ2-7|TRBV27|TRBD2
CASSGRRRSYEQYF
>-|TRBJ1-5|TRBV28|-
CASSEQVGNQPQHF
>-|TRBJ2-7|TRBV9|TRBD2
CASSVTSGRSYEQYF
>-|TRBJ2-1|TRBV4-2|TRBD1
CASSQEQGNEQFF
>-|TRBJ1-3|TRBV28|-
CASNQGTGNTIYF
>-|TRBJ1-3|TRBV9|-
CASSVRDFSGNTIYF
>-|TRBJ2-3|TRBV5-1|TRBD2
CASGSGLDFTDTQYF
>-|TRBJ2-2|TRBV7-6|-
CASSPLIRVSTGELFF
>-|TRBJ1-3|TRBV6-5|-
CASSRGSEGQNTIYF
>-|TRBJ1-2|TRBV18|-
CASSPPGTPNYGYTF
>many|TRBJ2-3|TRBV7-3|TRBD1
CASSASGTGTLSDTQYF
>-|TRBJ1-4|TRBV10-3|-
CAIASTNEKLFF
>-|TRBJ2-7|TRBV4-3|TRBD2
CASSQGGLAGVSEQYF
>-|TRBJ1-1|TRBV29-1|-
CSVDGEGRYEAFF
>few|TRBJ2-7|TRBV15|TRBD1
CATAGQGYEQYF
>few|TRBJ1-1|TRBV6-5|-
CASSHVSVNTEAFF
>-|TRBJ2-3|TRBV18|-
CASSSDYLNTDTQYF
>-|TRBJ2-4|TRBV9|TRBD2
CASSVDGEGIQYF
>-|TRBJ1-1|TRBV2|-
CASSEQVGNTEAFF
>-|TRBJ2-7|TRBV4-3|TRBD2
CASSQDLSGATAYEQYF
>-|TRBJ2-3|TRBV4-2|TRBD2
CASSLRTASGKTDTQYF
>once|TRBJ1-1|TRBV27|-
CASSLSAGGSLNTEAFF
>-|TRBJ2-2|TRBV19|-
CASRGRNTGELFF
>-|TRBJ2-3|TRBV4-1|TRBD2
CASSLAGTSGRSADTQYF
>-|TRBJ1-5|TRBV27|-
CASSQGLSQPQHF
>-|TRBJ2-5|TRBV20-1|-
CNGTKQETQYF
>-|TRBJ2-7|TRBV4-3|-
CASSQARSYEQYF